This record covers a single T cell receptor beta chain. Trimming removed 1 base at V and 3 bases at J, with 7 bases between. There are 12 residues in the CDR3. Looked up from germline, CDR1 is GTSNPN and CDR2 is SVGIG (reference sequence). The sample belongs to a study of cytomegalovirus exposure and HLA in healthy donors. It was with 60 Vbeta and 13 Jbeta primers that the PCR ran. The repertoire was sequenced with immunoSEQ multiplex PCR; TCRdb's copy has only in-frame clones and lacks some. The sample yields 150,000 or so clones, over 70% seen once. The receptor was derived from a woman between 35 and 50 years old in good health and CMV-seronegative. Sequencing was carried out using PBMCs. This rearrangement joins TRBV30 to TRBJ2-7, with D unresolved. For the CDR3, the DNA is TGTGCCTGGAGTGCGTCAGGCTACGAGCAGTACTTC. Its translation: CAWSASGYEQYF.